This T cell receptor (beta chain) was found in a study of T cell responses to AZD1222 COVID-19 vaccine. The CDR3 extends over 15 amino acids. The ends were cut back, 0 bases at V and 3 bases at J, with 9 bases in the middle. The V gene's germline CDR1 is SGDLS and CDR2 YYNGEE. Study-wide points: The span of vaccine-associated CD4 TCRs extended across spike, with dominance at 160-218 and 743-854. Breadth and depth of Spike-specific TCRs rose after two AZD1222 doses.

Produced via immunoSEQ multiplex PCR; TCRdb's table is partial and in-frame only. This table holds 130,000 to 150,000 clones, around 90% found once. As for this clone: Its antigen is not known.

This rearrangement joins TRBV9 to TRBJ2-2, with D possibly TRBD1 on 6 matching bases. The receptor was derived from an adult who received the AZD1222 COVID-19 vaccine. The source material was peripheral blood, sampled 28 days after the second AZD1222 dose. The CDR3 nucleotides read TGTGCCAGCAGCGTAGGGGACATTCACACCGGGGAGCTGTTTTTT. Its protein product is CASSVGDIHTGELFF.